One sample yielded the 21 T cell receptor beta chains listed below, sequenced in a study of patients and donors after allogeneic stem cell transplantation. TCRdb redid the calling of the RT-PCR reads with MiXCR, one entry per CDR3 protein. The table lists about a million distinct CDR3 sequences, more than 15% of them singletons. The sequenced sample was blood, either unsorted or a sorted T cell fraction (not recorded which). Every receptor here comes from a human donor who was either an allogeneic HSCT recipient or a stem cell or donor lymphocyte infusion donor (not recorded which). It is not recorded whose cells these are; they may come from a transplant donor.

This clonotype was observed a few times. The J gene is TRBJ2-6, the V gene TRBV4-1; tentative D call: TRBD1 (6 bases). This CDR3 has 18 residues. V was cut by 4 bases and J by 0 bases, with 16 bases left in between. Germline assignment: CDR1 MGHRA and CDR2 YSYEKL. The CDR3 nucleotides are TGCGCCAGCAGCCTCGAATTTACAGGGAGCTCTGGGGCCAACGTCCTGACTTTC. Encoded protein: CASSLEFTGSSGANVLTF.

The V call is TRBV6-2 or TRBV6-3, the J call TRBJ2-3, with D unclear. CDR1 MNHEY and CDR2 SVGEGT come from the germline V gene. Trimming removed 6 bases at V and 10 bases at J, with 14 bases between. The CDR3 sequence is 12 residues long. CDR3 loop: CASRGISWAQYF. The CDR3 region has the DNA TGTGCCAGCAGGGGAATCTCTTGGGCGCAGTATTTT.

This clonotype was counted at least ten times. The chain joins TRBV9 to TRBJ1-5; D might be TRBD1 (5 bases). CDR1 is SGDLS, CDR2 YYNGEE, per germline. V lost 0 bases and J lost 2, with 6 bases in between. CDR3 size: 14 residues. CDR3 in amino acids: CASSVGRGNQPQHF. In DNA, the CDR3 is TGTGCCAGCAGCGTAGGCAGGGGCAATCAGCCCCAGCATTTT. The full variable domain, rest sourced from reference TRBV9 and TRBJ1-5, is DSGVTQTPKHLITATGQRVTLRCSPRSGDLSVYWYQQSLDQGLQFLIQYYNGEERAKGNILERFSAQQFPDLHSELNLSSLELGDSALYFCASSVGRGNQPQHFGDGTRLSIL.

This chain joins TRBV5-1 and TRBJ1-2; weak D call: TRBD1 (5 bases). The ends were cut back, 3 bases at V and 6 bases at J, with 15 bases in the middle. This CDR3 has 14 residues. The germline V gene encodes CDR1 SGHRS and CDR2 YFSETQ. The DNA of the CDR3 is TGCGCCAGCAGCTCCGGGGGGGGAACGGATGGCTACACCTTC. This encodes CASSSGGGTDGYTF.

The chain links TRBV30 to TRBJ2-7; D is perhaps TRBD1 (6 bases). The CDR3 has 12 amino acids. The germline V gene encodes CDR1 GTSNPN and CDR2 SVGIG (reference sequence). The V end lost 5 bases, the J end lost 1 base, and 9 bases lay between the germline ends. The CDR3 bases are TGTGCCTGGGGACAGTTTTCCTACGAGCAGTACTTC. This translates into CAWGQFSYEQYF.

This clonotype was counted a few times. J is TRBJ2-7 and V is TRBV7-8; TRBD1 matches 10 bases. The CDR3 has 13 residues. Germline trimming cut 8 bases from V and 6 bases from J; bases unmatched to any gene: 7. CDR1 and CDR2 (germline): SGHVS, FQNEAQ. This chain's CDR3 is CASLRDRGAEQYF. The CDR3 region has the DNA TGTGCCAGCCTCCGGGACAGGGGCGCCGAGCAGTACTTC.

CDR3 sequence reads: CASSYIQGSQPQHF. The CDR3 DNA follows: TGTGCCAGCAGCTATATCCAGGGGTCTCAGCCCCAGCATTTT. The chain joins TRBV7-2 to TRBJ1-5; tentatively, D is TRBD1 (6 bases). Germline V lookup: CDR1 SGHTA, CDR2 FQGNSA. The CDR3 is 14 amino acids. Trimming removed 4 bases at V and 6 bases at J, with 13 bases between. Variable domain in full (rest from reference TRBV7-2 and TRBJ1-5): GAGVSQSPSNKVTEKGKDVELRCDPISGHTALYWYRQSLGQGLEFLIYFQGNSAPDKSGLPSDRFSAERTGGSVSTLTIQRTQQEDSAVYLCASSYIQGSQPQHFGDGTRLSIL.

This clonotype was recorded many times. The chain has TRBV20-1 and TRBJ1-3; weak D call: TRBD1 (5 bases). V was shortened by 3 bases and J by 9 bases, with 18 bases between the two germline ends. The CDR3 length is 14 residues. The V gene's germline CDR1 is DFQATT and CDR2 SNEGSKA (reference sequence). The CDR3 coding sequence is TGCAGTGCTAGTAGGGGAGCCAGCCTTACCACCATATATTTT. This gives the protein CSASRGASLTTIYF.

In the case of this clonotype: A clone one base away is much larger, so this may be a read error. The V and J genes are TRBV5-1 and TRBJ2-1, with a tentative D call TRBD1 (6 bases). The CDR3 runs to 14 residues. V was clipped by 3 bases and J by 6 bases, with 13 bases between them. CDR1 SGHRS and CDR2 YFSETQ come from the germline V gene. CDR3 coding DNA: TGCGCCAGCAGCTCACAGGGTGCCTTCAATGAGCAGTTCTTC. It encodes CASSSQGAFNEQFF.

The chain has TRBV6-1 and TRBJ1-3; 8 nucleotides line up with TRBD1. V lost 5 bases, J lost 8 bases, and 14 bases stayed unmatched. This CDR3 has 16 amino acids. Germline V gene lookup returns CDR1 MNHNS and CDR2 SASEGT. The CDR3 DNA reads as TGTGCCAGCAGTCCTTTATCGAGGACAGGGAGGGACACCATATATTTT. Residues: CASSPLSRTGRDTIYF.

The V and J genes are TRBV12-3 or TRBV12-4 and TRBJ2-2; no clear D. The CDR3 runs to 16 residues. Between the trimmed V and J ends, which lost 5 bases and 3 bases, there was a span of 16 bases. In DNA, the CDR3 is TGTGCCAGCAGTCCCCTCCGGCCCGGAGACACCGGGGAGCTGTTTTTT. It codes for CASSPLRPGDTGELFF.

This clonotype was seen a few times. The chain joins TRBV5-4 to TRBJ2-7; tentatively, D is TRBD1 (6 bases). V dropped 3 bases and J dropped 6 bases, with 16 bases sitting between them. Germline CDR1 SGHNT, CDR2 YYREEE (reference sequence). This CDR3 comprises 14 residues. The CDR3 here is CASSSYQGTGEQYF. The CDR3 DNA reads TGTGCCAGCAGCTCCTACCAGGGGACGGGCGAGCAGTACTTC. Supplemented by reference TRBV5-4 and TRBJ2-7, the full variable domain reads ETGVTQSPTHLIKTRGQQVTLRCSSQSGHNTVSWYQQALGQGPQFIFQYYREEENGRGNFPPRFSGLQFPNYSSELNVNALELDDSALYLCASSSYQGTGEQYFGPGTRLTVT.

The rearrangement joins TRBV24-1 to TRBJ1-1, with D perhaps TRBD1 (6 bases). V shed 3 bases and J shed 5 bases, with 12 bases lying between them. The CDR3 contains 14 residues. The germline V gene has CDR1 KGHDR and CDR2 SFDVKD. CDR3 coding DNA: TGTGCCACCAGTGATCCAGGGGAAGGGACTGAAGCTTTCTTT. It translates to CATSDPGEGTEAFF.

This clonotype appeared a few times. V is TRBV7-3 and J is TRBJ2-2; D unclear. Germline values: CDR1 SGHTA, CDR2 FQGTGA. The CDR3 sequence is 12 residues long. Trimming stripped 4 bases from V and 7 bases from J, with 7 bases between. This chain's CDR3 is CASSSPDGELFF. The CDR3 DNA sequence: TGTGCCAGCAGCTCCCCCGACGGGGAGCTGTTTTTT.

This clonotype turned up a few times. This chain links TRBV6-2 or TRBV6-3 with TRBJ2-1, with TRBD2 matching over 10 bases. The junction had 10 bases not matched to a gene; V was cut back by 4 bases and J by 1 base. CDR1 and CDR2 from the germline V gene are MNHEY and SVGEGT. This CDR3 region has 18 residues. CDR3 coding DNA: TGTGCCAGCAGTTTCCTAAGCGGGAGGGCCGTATCCTACAATGAGCAGTTCTTC. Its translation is CASSFLSGRAVSYNEQFF.

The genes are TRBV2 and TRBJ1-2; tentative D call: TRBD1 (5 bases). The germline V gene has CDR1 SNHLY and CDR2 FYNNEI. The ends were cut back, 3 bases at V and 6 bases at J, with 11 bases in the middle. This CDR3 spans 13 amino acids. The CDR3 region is CASSDARVNGYTF. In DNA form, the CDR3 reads TGTGCCAGCAGTGACGCCAGGGTGAATGGCTACACCTTC.

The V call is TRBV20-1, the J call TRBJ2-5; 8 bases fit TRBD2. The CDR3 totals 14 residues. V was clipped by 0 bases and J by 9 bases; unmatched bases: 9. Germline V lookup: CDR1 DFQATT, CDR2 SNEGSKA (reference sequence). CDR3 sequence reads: CSARDGLAGSAQYF. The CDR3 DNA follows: TGCAGTGCTAGAGATGGTCTAGCGGGTTCCGCCCAGTACTTC.

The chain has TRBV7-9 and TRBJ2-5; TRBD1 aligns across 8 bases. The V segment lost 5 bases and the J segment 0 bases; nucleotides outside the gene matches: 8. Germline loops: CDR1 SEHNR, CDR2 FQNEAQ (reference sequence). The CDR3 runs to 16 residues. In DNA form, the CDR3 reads TGTGCCAGCAGCCCGCTGGACAGGGCAAACCAAGAGACCCAGTACTTC. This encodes CASSPLDRANQETQYF.

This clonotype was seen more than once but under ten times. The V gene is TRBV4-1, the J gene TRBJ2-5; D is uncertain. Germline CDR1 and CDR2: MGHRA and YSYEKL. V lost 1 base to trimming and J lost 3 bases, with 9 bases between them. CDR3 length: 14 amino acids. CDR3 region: CASSQANREETQYF. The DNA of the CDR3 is TGCGCCAGCAGCCAAGCTAATAGGGAAGAGACCCAGTACTTC.

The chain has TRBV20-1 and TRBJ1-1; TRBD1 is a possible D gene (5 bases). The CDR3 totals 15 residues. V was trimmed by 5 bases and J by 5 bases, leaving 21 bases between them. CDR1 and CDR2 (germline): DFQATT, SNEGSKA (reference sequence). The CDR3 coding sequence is TGCAGTGCTCCACCGGGACTCCTTCGATGGACTGAAGCTTTCTTT. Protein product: CSAPPGLLRWTEAFF.

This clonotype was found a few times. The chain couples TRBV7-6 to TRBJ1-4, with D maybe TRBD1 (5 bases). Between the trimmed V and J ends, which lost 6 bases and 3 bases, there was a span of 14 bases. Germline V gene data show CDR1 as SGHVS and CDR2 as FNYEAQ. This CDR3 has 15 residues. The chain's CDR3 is CASSPATGANEKLFF. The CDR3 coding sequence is TGTGCCAGCAGTCCCGCTACAGGAGCTAATGAAAAACTGTTTTTT.